The source of this T cell receptor beta chain is a study of blood T cell repertoires in COVID-19. Seattle's enrolled individuals joined amid active infection and were then monitored longitudinally. The method was immunoSEQ multiplex PCR; TCRdb's version includes in-frame clones alone and lacks a portion of them. Of approximately 300,000 clones in the sample, approximately 86% were seen once. Sequencing was done on a sample of peripheral blood. The receptor was derived from a human donor with COVID-19, enrolled during active disease. The donor label of this sample is uncertain.

The CDR3 is CASSQGIGQPQHF. Written as DNA, the CDR3 is TGTGCCAGTAGTCAGGGGATCGGGCAGCCCCAGCATTTT. This chain links TRBV19 with TRBJ1-5; the D gene is possibly TRBD1 (6 bases). Germline V CDR1 and CDR2: LNHDA, SQIVND (reference sequence). CDR3 length: 13 amino acids. V was clipped by 5 bases and J by 7 bases, with 12 bases between them.